The source of this T cell receptor (beta chain) is a study of response to subunit inactivated influenza vaccine. General study points: There was a suggestion from the authors that each seasonal influenza vaccination recruits few new T cells.

TCRdb analysed the RT-PCR reads with MiXCR anew, one entry per CDR3 protein. The profile shows roughly 650,000 distinct CDR3 sequences, around 16% of them singletons. A note on this clonotype: Its antigen remains unidentified.

This sequence was found in a man aged 50-59 years who received an inactivated influenza vaccine. This sample comprised PBMCs from blood, obtained roughly 12 days after vaccination.

CDR3 nucleotides: TGTGCCAGCAGTTATGAGGAGGCTCGCTACAATGAGCAGTTCTTC. It encodes CASSYEEARYNEQFF. The chain has TRBV6-2 or TRBV6-3 and TRBJ2-1, with a possible D match to TRBD2 (5 bases). V lost 3 bases and J lost 3, with 12 bases in between. The CDR3 covers 15 residues. Germline V gives CDR1 MNHEY, CDR2 SVGEGT.